This passage covers 11 T cell receptor beta chains from one sample sequenced in a study of beta chain features in type 1 diabetes (dated by TCRdb to the late 2010s). For these TCRs, the target antigens are not known. Beyond this particular receptor, the publication reports: In all four CD4+ subsets, TCRB CDR3 length was moderately but significantly shorter in type 1 diabetes patients.

Libraries were built with the immunoSEQ multiplex PCR assay. The entire isolated RNA was reverse transcribed using the High Capacity cDNA Reverse Transcription Kit, and thus expressed TCRB transcripts were sequenced. TCRdb provides this immuneACCESS table in a form limited to in-frame rearrangements. Some clones are lacking; in checked studies, under half of them reflect an unresolved V gene, and why the rest are absent is not known. For this sample there are 630,000 or so clones; 11% to 15% appear just once. Roughly 0.04% of the sample goes to the ten largest clones. The sequenced material came from naive CD4+ T cells from blood. The label giving this sample's cell subset or site can be read as: true naive CD4+ T cells. The receptors derive from a man younger than 30 with type 1 diabetes.

The sample holds a few counts of this clone. The V call is TRBV28, the J call TRBJ2-3; D ambiguous. The CDR3 is 13 residues long. From germline, CDR1 is MDHEN and CDR2 SYDVKM. Trimming took off 2 bases at V and 4 bases at J, with 7 bases between the two ends. The CDR3 bases are TGTGCCAGCAGTTTAGGTGGGGCAGATACGCAGTATTTT. This encodes CASSLGGADTQYF.

J is TRBJ2-2 and V is TRBV7-2; TRBD1 matches at 8 bases. The CDR3 is 14 residues long. Germline CDR1 SGHTA, CDR2 FQGNSA. Trimming cost V 4 bases and J 6 bases; bases outside gene matches: 4. The CDR3 DNA reads TGTGCCAGCAGCTCCCCAGGGGGCCCCGGGGAGCTGTTTTTT. It encodes CASSSPGGPGELFF.

This chain connects TRBV4-1 to TRBJ2-1; 10 bases are shared with TRBD1. The germline V gene has CDR1 MGHRA and CDR2 YSYEKL. CDR3 length equals 14 residues. V shed 6 bases and J 7 bases; nucleotides not matched to a gene: 6. The CDR3 DNA sequence: TGCGCCAGCAGTACGGGACAGGGGTTGAATGAGCAGTTCTTC. This translates into CASSTGQGLNEQFF.

The chain recombines TRBV5-1 with TRBJ1-2, with unresolved D. Germline V gene lookup returns CDR1 SGHRS and CDR2 YFSETQ. This CDR3 has 14 residues. V lost 0 bases and J 8 bases, leaving 14 bases between the germline ends. The chain's CDR3 is CASSLEAGLRGYTF. For the CDR3, the DNA is TGCGCCAGCAGCTTGGAGGCGGGTCTGCGAGGCTACACCTTC.

The chain joins TRBV19 to TRBJ2-7, with 8 bases identical to TRBD1. There are 14 residues in the CDR3. The germline gives CDR1 LNHDA, CDR2 SQIVND (reference sequence). V was pared by 3 bases and J by 6 bases, with 7 bases of the junction left unmatched. CDR3 bases: TGTGCCAGTAGTATTCGGACAGGGATGCGCGAGCAGTACTTC. This encodes CASSIRTGMREQYF. Complete variable domain (other parts from reference TRBV19 and TRBJ2-7): DGGITQSPKYLFRKEGQNVTLSCEQNLNHDAMYWYRQDPGQGLRLIYYSQIVNDFQKGDIAEGYSVSREKKESFPLTVTSAQKNPTAFYLCASSIRTGMREQYFGPGTRLTVT.

The chain joins TRBV4-2 to TRBJ2-7, with TRBD2 matching over 11 bases. Per the germline V gene, CDR1 is LGHNA and CDR2 is YNFKEQ. The CDR3 consists of 17 residues. V was pared by 0 bases and J by 1 base, with 5 bases of the junction left unmatched. The CDR3 here is CASSQDGLAGTSYEQYF. The DNA for the CDR3 is TGTGCCAGCAGCCAAGATGGACTAGCGGGTACATCCTACGAGCAGTACTTC.

The J gene is TRBJ2-1, the V gene TRBV5-4; tentatively, D is TRBD2 (6 bases). Trimming left V 0 bases short and J 0 bases short, with 13 bases between. From germline, CDR1 is SGHNT and CDR2 YYREEE (reference sequence). There are 17 residues in the CDR3. The CDR3: CASSLAQAGSSYNEQFF. CDR3 nucleotides: TGTGCCAGCAGCTTGGCTCAGGCGGGGTCCTCCTACAATGAGCAGTTCTTC.

This clone showed up just a few times. This rearrangement joins TRBV28 to TRBJ2-7; D is possibly TRBD1 or TRBD2 (6 bases each). The CDR3 runs 15 residues. Germline V gene data show CDR1 as MDHEN and CDR2 as SYDVKM. Trimming shortened V by 6 bases and J by 2 bases, and 17 bases separated the two germline ends. The CDR3 DNA follows: TGTGCCAGCAGCACCACAGGGAGGCTCCCCTACGAGCAGTACTTC. It codes for CASSTTGRLPYEQYF.

In its sample, this clone was seen a few times. The chain recombines TRBV2 with TRBJ1-4; D unresolved. Trimming took off 4 bases at V and 5 bases at J, with 11 bases between the two ends. Germline assignment: CDR1 SNHLY and CDR2 FYNNEI. This CDR3 is 14 amino acids long. CDR3 sequence reads: CASSVRSANEKLFF. The CDR3 DNA reads TGTGCCAGCAGTGTACGGTCAGCAAATGAAAAACTGTTTTTT.

This clone was detected only a few times. The rearrangement uses TRBV4-3 and TRBJ2-3; 8 bases are a match to TRBD2. Per germline, CDR1 LGHNA and CDR2 YSLEER. V shed 4 bases, J shed 4 bases, and the junction held 13 bases outside the gene matches. The CDR3 consists of 17 residues. The CDR3: CASSLSRTSIVPDTQYF. In DNA, the CDR3 is TGCGCCAGCAGCCTCTCAAGGACTAGCATCGTGCCAGATACGCAGTATTTT.

The sample holds a few counts of this clone. The chain uses TRBV11-2 and TRBJ2-1, with 12 nucleotides matching TRBD2. Germline CDR1 SGHAT, CDR2 FQNNGV. With 4 bases clipped from V and 13 bases from J, the junction kept 2 bases outside the gene matches. This CDR3 is built from 12 residues. CDR3 amino acids: CASSSSGRAQFF. The CDR3 DNA reads as TGTGCCAGCAGCTCTAGCGGGAGGGCCCAGTTCTTC.